This paragraph covers one TCR beta chain sequence. The antigen it recognizes is unknown. Base qualities are missing; no much larger clone stands one base away. Samples from volunteer blood donors who had recovered from COVID-19 were contributed by a second Seattle source. Each collaborating institution followed its own protocols to collect whole blood in K2EDTA tubes. For TCRbeta analysis, collaborators shipped samples in one of three forms: frozen whole blood, isolated PBMCs, or DNA extracted from either of those sample types. TCRbeta CDR3 regions were amplified from genomic DNA by means of the immunoSEQ Assay, a bias-controlled multiplex PCR. The original methods were these. The number of nucleated cells in each sample was estimated from the amplification of reference gene primers within the assay. To quantify the absolute abundance of each unique TCRbeta CDR3 rearrangement, sequence reads were collapsed and filtered. Productive Simpson clonality was computed per sample as the square root of Simpson's diversity index over productive rearrangements. The immuneACCESS repertoire file appears here via TCRdb, limited to in-frame rearrangements. These files lack a portion of the clones; in checked studies, under half of the deficit traces to unresolved V genes, and the cause of the others is not known. Clonal size and the V and J genes are those of that table, whereas D and trimming came from the DNA. In this sample the table shows 200,000 to 300,000 clones, approximately 90% of which occur a single time. Jointly, the top ten make up just over 7% of the sample.

This specimen belongs to a study of blood T cell repertoires in COVID-19 (dated by TCRdb to the early 2020s). About the investigation overall: Collaborator samples came from the United States, Italy and Spain and covered acute and convalescent phases of COVID-19. HLA class I and class II types, where available, came from metadata supplied by the sample provider rather than from assay-based typing. A freely available public database, intended as a resource for researchers studying the immune response to SARS-CoV-2, is where the repertoires were released. A de-identified subject ID, COVID-19 status, age in years and sex were almost always included in the sample metadata. The samples were drawn from two sources: the first 160 participants of the ongoing ImmuneRACE study, and some 1,300 subjects contributed by 6 global collaborators. The material from the prospective study consisted of cDNA or gDNA derived from T cells, B-cell-depleted T cells, or PBMCs. Subjects who had been exposed to COVID-19, were actively infected with it, or had recovered from it provided the deeply sampled blood TCRbeta repertoires that made up the dataset.

The research as a whole found: The quantity of clinical and demographic metadata differed by source and by participant and was supplied without curation.

The specimen sequenced was peripheral blood. This clonotype was sampled from a man between 60 and 75 years old who had recovered from COVID-19.

The CDR3 corresponds to CASSEALHGLLFNQPQHF. The DNA sequence follows: TGTGCCAGCAGTGAAGCGCTTCACGGACTCCTGTTCAATCAGCCCCAGCATTTT. The chain uses TRBV6-1 and TRBJ1-5, with no confident D gene call. The germline V gene provides CDR1 MNHNS and CDR2 SASEGT. The CDR3, cysteine through phenylalanine, is 18 amino acids long. Kept here is only the CDR3 DNA, which spans 54 bases and is read in frame from base 1. V sheds 0 bases and J sheds 3 bases, leaving 18 bases between their ends.